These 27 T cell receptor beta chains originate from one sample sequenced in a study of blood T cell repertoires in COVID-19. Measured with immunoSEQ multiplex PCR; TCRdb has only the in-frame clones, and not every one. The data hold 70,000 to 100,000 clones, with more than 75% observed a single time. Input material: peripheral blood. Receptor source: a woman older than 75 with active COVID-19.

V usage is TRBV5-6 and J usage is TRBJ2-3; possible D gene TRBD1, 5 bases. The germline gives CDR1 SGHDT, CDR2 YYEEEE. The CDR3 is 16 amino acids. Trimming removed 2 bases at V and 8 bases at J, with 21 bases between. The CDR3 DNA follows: TGTGCCAGCAGCTTCATGGACATGATAGGGTTGGTTACGCAGTATTTT. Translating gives CASSFMDMIGLVTQYF.

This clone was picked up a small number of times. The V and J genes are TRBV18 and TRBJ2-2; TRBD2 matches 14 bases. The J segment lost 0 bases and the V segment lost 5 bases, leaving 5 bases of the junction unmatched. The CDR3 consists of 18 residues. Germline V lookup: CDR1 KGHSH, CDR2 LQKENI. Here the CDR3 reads CASSFRLAGGTNTGELFF. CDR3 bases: TGTGCCAGCTCATTCCGACTAGCGGGAGGGACGAACACCGGGGAGCTGTTTTTT.

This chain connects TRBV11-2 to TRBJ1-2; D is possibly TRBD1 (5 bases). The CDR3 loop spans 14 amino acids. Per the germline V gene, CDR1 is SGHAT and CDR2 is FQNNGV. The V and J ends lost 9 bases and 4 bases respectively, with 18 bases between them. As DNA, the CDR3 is TGTGCCAGTCACAAAGGGGTTCCCCTCTATGGCTACACCTTC. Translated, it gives CASHKGVPLYGYTF.

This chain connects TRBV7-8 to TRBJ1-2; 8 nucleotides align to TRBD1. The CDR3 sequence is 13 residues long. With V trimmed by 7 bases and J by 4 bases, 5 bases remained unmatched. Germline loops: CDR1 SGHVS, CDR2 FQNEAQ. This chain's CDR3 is CASTRTGTYGYTF. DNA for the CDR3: TGTGCCAGCACCCGGACAGGGACCTATGGCTACACCTTC.

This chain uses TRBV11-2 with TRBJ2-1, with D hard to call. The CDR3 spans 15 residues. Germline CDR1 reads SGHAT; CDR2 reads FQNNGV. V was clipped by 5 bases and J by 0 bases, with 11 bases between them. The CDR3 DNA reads TGTGCCAGCAGCAAAGACATTAGCTCCTACAATGAGCAGTTCTTC. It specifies CASSKDISSYNEQFF.

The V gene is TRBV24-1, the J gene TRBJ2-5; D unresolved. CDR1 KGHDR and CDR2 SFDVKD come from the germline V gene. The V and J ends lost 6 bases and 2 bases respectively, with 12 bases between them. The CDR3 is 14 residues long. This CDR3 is CATSRGGPQETQYF. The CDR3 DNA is TGTGCCACCAGTCGAGGCGGCCCTCAAGAGACCCAGTACTTC.

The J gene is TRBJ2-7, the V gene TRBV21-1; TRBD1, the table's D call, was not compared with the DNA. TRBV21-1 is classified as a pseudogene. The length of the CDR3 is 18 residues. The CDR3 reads CASSRRDHTGQGIYEQYF. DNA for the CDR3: TGTGCCAGCAGCAGACGGGACCACACGGGACAGGGGATATACGAGCAGTACTTC.

The CDR3 coding sequence is TGTGCCTGGAGCGGGACAGGGATCTCTGGGGCCAACGTCCTGACTTTC. Its translation: CAWSGTGISGANVLTF. The chain recombines TRBV30 with TRBJ2-6; 9 nucleotides line up with TRBD1. The CDR3 spans 16 residues. Germline assignment: CDR1 GTSNPN and CDR2 SVGIG (reference sequence). The V segment lost 3 bases and the J segment 0 bases; nucleotides outside the gene matches: 3.

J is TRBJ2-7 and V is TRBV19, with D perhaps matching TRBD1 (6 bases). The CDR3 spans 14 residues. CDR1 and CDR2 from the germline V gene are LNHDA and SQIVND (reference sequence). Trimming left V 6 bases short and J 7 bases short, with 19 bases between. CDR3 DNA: TGTGCCAGTAGGAGACAGGTCGATTCCCGGGAGCAGTACTTC. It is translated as CASRRQVDSREQYF.

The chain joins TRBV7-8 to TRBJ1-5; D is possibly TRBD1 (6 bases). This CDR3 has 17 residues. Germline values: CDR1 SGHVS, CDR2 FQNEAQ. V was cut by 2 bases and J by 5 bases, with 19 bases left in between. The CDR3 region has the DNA TGTGCCAGCAGCTTAACAGAGCACAGGGTGCCTTATCAGCCCCAGCATTTT. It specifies CASSLTEHRVPYQPQHF.

The CDR3 DNA is TGTGCCAGCAGCTTCCGGGGGTACAATGAGCAGTTCTTC. It yields the protein CASSFRGYNEQFF. The V gene is TRBV11-2, the J gene TRBJ2-1; D possibly corresponds to TRBD2 (6 bases). The CDR3 is 13 amino acids. Trimming left V 3 bases short and J 4 bases short, with 7 bases between. Germline loops: CDR1 SGHAT, CDR2 FQNNGV. Using reference TRBV11-2 and TRBJ2-1 for the parts outside the CDR3, the full variable domain is EAGVAQSPRYKIIEKRQSVAFWCNPISGHATLYWYQQILGQGPKLLIQFQNNGVVDDSQLPKDRFSAERLKGVDSTLKIQPAKLEDSAVYLCASSFRGYNEQFFGPGTRLTVL.

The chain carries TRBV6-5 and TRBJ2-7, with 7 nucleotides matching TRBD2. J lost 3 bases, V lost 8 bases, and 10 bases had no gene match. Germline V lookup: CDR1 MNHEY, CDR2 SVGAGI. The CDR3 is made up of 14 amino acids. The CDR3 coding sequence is TGTGCCAGCGCCCACGGGGGGTCTCTCTACGAGCAGTACTTC. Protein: CASAHGGSLYEQYF.

CDR3 region: CASSSDTNLGSGELFF. In DNA, the CDR3 is TGCGCCAGCAGCTCGGACACAAACCTGGGATCGGGGGAGCTGTTTTTT. The rearrangement uses TRBV5-1 and TRBJ2-2; weak D call: TRBD1 (5 bases). This CDR3 is built from 16 residues. V shed 3 bases and J shed 8 bases, with 20 bases lying between them. The germline V gene encodes CDR1 SGHRS and CDR2 YFSETQ.

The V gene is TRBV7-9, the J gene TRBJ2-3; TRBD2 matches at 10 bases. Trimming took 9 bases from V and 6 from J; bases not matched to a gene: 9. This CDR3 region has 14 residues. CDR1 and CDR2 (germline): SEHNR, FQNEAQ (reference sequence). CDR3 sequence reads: CARTILAGLDTQYF. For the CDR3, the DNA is TGTGCCAGGACAATACTAGCGGGATTGGATACGCAGTATTTT.

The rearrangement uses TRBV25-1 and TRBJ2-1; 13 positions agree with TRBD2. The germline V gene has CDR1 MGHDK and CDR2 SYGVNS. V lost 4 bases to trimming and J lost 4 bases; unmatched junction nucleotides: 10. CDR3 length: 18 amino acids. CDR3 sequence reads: CASSGPGLAGLRYNEQFF. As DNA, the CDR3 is TGTGCCAGCAGTGGGCCGGGACTAGCGGGATTACGGTACAATGAGCAGTTCTTC. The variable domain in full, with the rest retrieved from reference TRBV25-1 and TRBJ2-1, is EADIYQTPRYLVIGTGKKITLECSQTMGHDKMYWYQQDPGMELHLIHYSYGVNSTEKGDLSSESTVSRIRTEHFPLTLESARPSHTSQYLCASSGPGLAGLRYNEQFFGPGTRLTVL.

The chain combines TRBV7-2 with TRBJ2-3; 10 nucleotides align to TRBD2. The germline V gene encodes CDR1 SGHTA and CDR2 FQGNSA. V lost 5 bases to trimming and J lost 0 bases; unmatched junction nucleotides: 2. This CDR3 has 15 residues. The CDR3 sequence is CASSPAGGSTDTQYF. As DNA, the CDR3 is TGTGCCAGCAGCCCAGCGGGAGGGAGCACAGATACGCAGTATTTT.

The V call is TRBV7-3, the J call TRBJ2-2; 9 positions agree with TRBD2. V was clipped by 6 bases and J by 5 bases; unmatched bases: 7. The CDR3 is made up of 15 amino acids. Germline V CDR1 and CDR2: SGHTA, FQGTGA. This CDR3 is CASRGGLALTGELFF. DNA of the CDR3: TGTGCCAGCAGGGGAGGACTAGCGTTAACCGGGGAGCTGTTTTTT.

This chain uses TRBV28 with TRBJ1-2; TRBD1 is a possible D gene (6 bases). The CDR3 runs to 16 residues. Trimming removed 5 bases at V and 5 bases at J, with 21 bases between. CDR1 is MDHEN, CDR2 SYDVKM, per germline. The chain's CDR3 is CASSRPPGGTTYGYTF. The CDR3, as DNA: TGTGCCAGCAGTCGACCCCCGGGGGGGACAACATATGGCTACACCTTC.

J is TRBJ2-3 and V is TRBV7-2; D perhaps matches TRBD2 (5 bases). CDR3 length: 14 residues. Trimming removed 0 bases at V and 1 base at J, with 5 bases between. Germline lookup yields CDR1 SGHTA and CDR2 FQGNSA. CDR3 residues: CASSLAGGTDTQYF. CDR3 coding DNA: TGTGCCAGCAGCTTAGCGGGAGGCACAGATACGCAGTATTTT.

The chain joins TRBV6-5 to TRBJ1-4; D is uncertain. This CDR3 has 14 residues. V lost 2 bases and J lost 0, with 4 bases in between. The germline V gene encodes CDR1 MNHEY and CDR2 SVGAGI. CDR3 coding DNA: TGTGCCAGCAGTTACCAGGCAACTAATGAAAAACTGTTTTTT. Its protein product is CASSYQATNEKLFF.

This CDR3 reads CASSSAGGSDTQYF. CDR3 bases: TGTGCCAGCAGCTCGGCGGGAGGTTCAGATACGCAGTATTTT. The V gene is TRBV4-2, the J gene TRBJ2-3; TRBD2 matches at 8 bases. Germline V gene sequence: CDR1 LGHNA, CDR2 YNFKEQ. V lost 5 bases and J lost 4; bases outside the gene matches: 5. The CDR3 contains 14 residues.

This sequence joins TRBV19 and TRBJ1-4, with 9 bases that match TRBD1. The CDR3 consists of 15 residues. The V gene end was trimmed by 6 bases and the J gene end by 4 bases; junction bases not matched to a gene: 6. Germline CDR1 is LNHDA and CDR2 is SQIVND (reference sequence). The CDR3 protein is CASSPTGQGNEKLFF. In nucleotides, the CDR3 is TGTGCCAGTAGCCCAACGGGACAGGGTAATGAAAAACTGTTTTTT.

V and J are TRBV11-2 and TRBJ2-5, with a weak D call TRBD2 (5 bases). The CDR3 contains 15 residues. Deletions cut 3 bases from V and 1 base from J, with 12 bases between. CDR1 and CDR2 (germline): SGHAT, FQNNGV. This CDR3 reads CASSFSRGFQETQYF. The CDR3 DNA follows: TGTGCCAGCAGCTTTTCTCGGGGTTTCCAAGAGACCCAGTACTTC.

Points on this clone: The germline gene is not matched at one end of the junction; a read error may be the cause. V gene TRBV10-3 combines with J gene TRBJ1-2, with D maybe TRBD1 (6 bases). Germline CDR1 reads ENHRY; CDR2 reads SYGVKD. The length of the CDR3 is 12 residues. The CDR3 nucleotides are TGTGCCATCAGTGAGTCCCGAAGGGGGGGAAACTTC. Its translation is CAISESRRGGNF.

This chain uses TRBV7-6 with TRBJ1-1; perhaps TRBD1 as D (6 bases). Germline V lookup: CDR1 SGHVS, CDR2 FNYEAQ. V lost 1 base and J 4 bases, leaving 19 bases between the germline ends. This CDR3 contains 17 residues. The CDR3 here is CASSLDPLTGRGTEAFF. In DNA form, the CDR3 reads TGTGCCAGCAGCTTAGATCCATTAACAGGGAGAGGCACTGAAGCTTTCTTT.

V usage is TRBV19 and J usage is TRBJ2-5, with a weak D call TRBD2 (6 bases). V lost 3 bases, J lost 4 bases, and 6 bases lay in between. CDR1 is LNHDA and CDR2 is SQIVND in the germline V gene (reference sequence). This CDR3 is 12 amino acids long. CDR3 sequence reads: CASSMGGETQYF. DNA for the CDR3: TGTGCCAGTAGTATGGGGGGAGAGACCCAGTACTTC.

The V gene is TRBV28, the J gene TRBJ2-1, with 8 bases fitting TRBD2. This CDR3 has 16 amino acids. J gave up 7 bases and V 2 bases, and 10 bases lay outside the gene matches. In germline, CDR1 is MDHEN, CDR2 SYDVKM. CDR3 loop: CASSLLREALGNEQFF. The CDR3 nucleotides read TGTGCCAGCAGTTTACTGCGGGAGGCCCTGGGGAATGAGCAGTTCTTC.